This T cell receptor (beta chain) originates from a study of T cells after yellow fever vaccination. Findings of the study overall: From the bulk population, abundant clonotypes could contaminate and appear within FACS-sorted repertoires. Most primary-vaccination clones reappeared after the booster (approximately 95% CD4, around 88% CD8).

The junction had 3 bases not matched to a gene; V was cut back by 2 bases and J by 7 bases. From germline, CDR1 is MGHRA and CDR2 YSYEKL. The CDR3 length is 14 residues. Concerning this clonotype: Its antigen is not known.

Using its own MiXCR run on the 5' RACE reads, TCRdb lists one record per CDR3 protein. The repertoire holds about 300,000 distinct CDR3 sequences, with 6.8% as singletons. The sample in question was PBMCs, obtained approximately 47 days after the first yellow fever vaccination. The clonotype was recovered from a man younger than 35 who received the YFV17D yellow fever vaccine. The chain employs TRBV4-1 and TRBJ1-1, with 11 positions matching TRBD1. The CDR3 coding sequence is TGCGCCAGCAGCCAACGGGACAGGGGGGGTGAAGCTTTCTTT. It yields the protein CASSQRDRGGEAFF.